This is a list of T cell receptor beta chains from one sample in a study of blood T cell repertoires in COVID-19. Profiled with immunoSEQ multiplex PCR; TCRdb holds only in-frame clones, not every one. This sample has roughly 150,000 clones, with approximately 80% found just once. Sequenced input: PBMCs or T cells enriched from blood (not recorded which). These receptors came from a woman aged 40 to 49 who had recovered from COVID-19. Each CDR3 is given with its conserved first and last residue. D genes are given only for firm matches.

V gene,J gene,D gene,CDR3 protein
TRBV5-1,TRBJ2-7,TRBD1,CASSYGTGVSYEQYF
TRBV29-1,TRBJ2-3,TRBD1,CSVYGDRGRDTQYF
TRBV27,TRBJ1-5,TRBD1,CASSLGVGTEEHF
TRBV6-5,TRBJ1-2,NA,CASSQPTGSNYGYTF
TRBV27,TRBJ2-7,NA,CASSLSVAGVPYEQYF
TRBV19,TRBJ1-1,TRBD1,CASSDRATEAFF
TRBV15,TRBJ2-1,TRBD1,CATSSDRDEQFF
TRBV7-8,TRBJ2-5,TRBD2,CASSPSQALAGETQYF
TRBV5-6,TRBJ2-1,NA,CASSRSGPPYNEQFF
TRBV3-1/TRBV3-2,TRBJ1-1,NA,CASSQDRGRGEAFF
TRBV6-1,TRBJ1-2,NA,CASSEGPSENYGYTF
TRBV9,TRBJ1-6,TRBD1,CASSVADRVLPSSPLHF
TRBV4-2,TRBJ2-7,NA,CASSQDYLTYEQYF
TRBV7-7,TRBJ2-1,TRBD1,CASSSGTGSSNEQFF
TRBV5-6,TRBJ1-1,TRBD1,CASATGENTEAFF
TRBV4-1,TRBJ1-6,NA,CASSQDGGPASPLHF
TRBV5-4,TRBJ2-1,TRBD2,CASSLGLAGRNEQFF
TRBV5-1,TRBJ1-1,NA,CASSLGTNTEAFF
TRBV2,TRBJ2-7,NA,CASTQGRNSYEQYF
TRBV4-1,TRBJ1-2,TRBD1,CASSQALDRDNYGYTF
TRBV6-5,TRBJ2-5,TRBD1,CASSPGQETQYF
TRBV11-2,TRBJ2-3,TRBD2,CASRIAGEAVDTQYF
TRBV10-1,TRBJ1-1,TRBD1,CASRGGQGAHTEAFF
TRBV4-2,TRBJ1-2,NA,CASSRDRDNQGGGYTF
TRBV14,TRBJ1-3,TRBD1,CASSRGTVGNTIYF
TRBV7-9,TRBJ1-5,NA,CASSFGQGGNQPQHF
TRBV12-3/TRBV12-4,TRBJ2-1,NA,CASTTPLDEQFF
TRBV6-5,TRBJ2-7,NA,CASRSTYSYEQYF
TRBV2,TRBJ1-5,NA,CASSELGLPEPQHF
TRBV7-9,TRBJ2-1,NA,CASSLEGVNEQFF
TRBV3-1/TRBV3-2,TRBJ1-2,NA,CASSATEALGYTF
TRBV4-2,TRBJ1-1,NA,CASSQGGYVEAFF
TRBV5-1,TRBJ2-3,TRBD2,CASSPPTSDSTDTQYF
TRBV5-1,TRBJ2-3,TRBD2,CTSSITGLAAPVDTQYF
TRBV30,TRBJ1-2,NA,CAWNPTPANYGYTF
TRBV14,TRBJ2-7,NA,CASSQAGYEQYF
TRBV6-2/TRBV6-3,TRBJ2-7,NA,CASSYGRRPPYEQYF
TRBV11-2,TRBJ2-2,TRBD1,CASSLRPGQGVAGELFF
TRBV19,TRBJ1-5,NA,CASSLGQGHNQPQHF
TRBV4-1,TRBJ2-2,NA,CASSPSAERSGSGELFF
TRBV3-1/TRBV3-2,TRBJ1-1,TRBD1,CASSQDRRTGDTEAFF
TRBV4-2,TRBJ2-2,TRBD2,CASSQDGGGLAGYTGELFF
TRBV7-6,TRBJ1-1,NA,CASSLGSGGITEAFF
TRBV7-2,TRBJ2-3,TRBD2,CASSFRLAGAADTQYF
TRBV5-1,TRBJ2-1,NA,CASSLSGQNNEQFF
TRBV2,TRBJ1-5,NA,CASSEPGSNQPQHF
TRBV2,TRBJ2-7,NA,CASRASYEQYF
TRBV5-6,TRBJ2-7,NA,CASSLMGAPSSYEQYF
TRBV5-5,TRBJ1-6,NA,CASSFGLAGGDNSPLHF
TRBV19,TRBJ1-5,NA,CASSIWGWRGEQPQHF
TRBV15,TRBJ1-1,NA,CATSRAEGNTEAFF
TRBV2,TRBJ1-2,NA,CASSVSSTGTYGYTF
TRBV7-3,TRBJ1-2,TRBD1,CASSLSGTVYGYTF
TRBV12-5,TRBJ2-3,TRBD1,CASGLGQDPSTDTQYF
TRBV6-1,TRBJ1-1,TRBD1,CASSERTGGLLSEAFF
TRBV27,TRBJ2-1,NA,CASRKGLEQFF
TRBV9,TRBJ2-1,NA,CASSVAWGAYNEQFF
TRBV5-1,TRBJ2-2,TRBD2,CASRQSTSGLTGELFF
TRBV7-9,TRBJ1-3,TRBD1,CASSLADRDPDTIYF
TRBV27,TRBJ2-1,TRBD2,CASSLWGPTSGSYNEQFF